A single sample gave rise to the 5 T cell receptor beta chains below, sequenced in a study of Graves' ophthalmopathy and Graves' hyperthyroidism. The authors amplified TCR beta CDR3 regions from RNA transcripts. After a first-round RT-PCR with HTBI primers, a second-round multiplex PCR was run. TCRdb re-called the multiplex PCR reads through MiXCR, storing one row per CDR3 protein. The sample comprises about 550,000 distinct CDR3 sequences, approximately 37% of which are singletons, and about 4.1% rests with the top ten. The sample taken for sequencing was peripheral blood or thyroid tissue (not recorded which). The receptors stem from an adult man with Graves' hyperthyroidism.

This clonotype was counted ten times or more. The chain uses TRBV12-3 or TRBV12-4 and TRBJ1-5, with D perhaps TRBD1 (6 bases). The CDR3 runs to 12 residues. Trimming removed 5 bases from V and 11 bases from J, with 13 bases in between. The CDR3 loop is CASSLTGRAQHF. CDR3 coding DNA: TGTGCCAGCAGTCTTACAGGGAGAGCCCAGCATTTT.

This clonotype was counted between two and nine times. The junction departs from germline at one end; a sequencing error may be responsible. V and J are TRBV20-1 and TRBJ2-1; 12 bases are a match to TRBD2. The CDR3 is 15 residues long. The germline gives CDR1 DFQATT, CDR2 SNEGSKA (reference sequence). CDR3: CSARGLAGRYNEQFF. As DNA, the CDR3 is TGCAGTGCAAGAGGACTAGCGGGACGTTACAATGAGCAGTTCTTC.

There are many counts of this clonotype. V usage is TRBV7-2 and J usage is TRBJ2-3, with D possibly matching TRBD2 (7 bases). V was trimmed by 3 bases and J by 3 bases, leaving 10 bases between them. The CDR3 runs to 14 residues. Germline values: CDR1 SGHTA, CDR2 FQGNSA. CDR3 nucleotides: TGTGCCAGCAGCTTTAGGGGGGGTACAGATACGCAGTATTTT. It yields the protein CASSFRGGTDTQYF.

The chain links TRBV7-9 to TRBJ2-7; 9 nucleotides align to TRBD1. The J call may be incorrect, as the DNA end agrees better with TRBJ2-5. The CDR3 loop spans 16 amino acids. Per the germline V gene, CDR1 is SEHNR and CDR2 is FQNEAQ (reference sequence). Here the CDR3 DNA reads TGTGCCAGCAGCTTCCGGGACAGGGAGGGGGGAGAGACCCAGTACTTC. It codes for CASSFRDREGGETQYF.

This clonotype came up many times. V gene TRBV5-1 combines with J gene TRBJ1-3; D unclear. The CDR3 runs to 16 residues. CDR1 is SGHRS and CDR2 is YFSETQ in the germline V gene. Trimming left V 0 bases short and J 0 bases short, with 10 bases between. In DNA, the CDR3 is TGCGCCAGCAGCTTGGATGGCAGCGGCTCTGGAAACACCATATATTTT. Protein sequence: CASSLDGSGSGNTIYF. Filled out from reference TRBV5-1 and TRBJ1-3, the complete variable domain reads KAGVTQTPRYLIKTRGQQVTLSCSPISGHRSVSWYQQTPGQGLQFLFEYFSETQRNKGNFPGRFSGRQFSNSRSEMNVSTLELGDSALYLCASSLDGSGSGNTIYFGEGSWLTVV.